The table lists the clone carrying this T cell receptor (beta chain) with a few counts. The antigen remains undetermined. With V trimmed by 3 bases and J by 3 bases, 18 bases remained unmatched. This CDR3 region has 20 residues. The V gene's germline CDR1 is SGHRS and CDR2 YFSETQ. Macro-dissection enriched premalignant or tumor cells before nucleic acid extraction. The sample belongs to a study of immune evolution from preneoplasia to lung adenocarcinoma. Assay used: immunoSEQ multiplex PCR; TCRdb lists only in-frame clones, some missing. The sample gives roughly 3,500 clones, more than 75% of which show up once; 4.5% to 7% is in the top ten. Findings and limits, study-wide: Normal lung had highest clonality; later lesions appeared denser, more diverse.

The J gene is TRBJ1-4, the V gene TRBV5-1; TRBD1 matches 9 bases. Sequenced sample: FFPE lung adenocarcinoma in situ tissue. The TCR originated in a person between 65 and 79 years old with lung adenocarcinoma. CDR3 protein: CASSSHPQLGTGNPNEKLFF. Written as DNA, the CDR3 is TGCGCCAGCAGCTCACACCCCCAGTTGGGGACAGGGAATCCTAATGAAAAACTGTTTTTT.